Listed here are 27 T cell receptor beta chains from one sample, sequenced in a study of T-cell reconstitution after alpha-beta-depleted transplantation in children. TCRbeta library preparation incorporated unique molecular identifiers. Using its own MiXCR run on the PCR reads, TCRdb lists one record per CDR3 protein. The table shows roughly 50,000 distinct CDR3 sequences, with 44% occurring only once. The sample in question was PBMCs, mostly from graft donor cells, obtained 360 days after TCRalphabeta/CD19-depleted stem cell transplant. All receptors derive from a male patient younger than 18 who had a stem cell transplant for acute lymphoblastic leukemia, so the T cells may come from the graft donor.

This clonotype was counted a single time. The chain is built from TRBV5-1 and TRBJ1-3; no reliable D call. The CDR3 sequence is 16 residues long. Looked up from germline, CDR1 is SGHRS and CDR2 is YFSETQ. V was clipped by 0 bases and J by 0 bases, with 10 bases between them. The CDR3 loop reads CASSLAGRSSGNTIYF. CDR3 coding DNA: TGCGCCAGCAGCTTGGCCGGCAGGAGCTCTGGAAACACCATATATTTT. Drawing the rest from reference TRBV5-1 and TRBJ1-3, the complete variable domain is KAGVTQTPRYLIKTRGQQVTLSCSPISGHRSVSWYQQTPGQGLQFLFEYFSETQRNKGNFPGRFSGRQFSNSRSEMNVSTLELGDSALYLCASSLAGRSSGNTIYFGEGSWLTVV.

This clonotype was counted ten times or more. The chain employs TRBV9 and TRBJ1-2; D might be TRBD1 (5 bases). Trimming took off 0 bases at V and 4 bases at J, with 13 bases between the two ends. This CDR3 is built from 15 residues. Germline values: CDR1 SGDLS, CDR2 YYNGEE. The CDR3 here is CASSVGAGTVYGYTF. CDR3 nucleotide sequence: TGTGCCAGCAGCGTAGGGGCCGGGACCGTCTATGGCTACACCTTC.

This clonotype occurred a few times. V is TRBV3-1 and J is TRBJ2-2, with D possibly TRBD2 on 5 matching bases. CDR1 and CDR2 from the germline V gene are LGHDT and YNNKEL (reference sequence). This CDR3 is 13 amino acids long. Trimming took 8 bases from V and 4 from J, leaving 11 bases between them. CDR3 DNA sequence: TGTGCCAGCCTAGGACTGCTCACCGGGGAGCTGTTTTTT. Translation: CASLGLLTGELFF.

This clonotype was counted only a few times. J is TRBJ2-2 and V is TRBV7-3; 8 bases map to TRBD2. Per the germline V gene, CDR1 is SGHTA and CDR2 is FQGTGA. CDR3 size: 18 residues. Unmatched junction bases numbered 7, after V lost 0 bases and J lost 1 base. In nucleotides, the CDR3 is TGTGCCAGCAGCTTAACCAACGGCGGGGGGCTGAACACCGGGGAGCTGTTTTTT. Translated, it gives CASSLTNGGGLNTGELFF.

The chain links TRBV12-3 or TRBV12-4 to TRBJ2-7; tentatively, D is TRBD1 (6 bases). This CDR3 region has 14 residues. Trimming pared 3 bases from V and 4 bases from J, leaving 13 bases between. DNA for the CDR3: TGTGCCAGCAGTTTCGTAAACAGGGAGTACGAGCAGTACTTC. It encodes CASSFVNREYEQYF.

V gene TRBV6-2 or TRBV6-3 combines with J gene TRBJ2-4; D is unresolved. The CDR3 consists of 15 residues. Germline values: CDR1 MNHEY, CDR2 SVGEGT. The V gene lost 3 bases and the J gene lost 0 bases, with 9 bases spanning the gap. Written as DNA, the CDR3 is TGTGCCAGCAGTTATGACGTGCTAGCCAAAAACATTCAGTACTTC. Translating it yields CASSYDVLAKNIQYF.

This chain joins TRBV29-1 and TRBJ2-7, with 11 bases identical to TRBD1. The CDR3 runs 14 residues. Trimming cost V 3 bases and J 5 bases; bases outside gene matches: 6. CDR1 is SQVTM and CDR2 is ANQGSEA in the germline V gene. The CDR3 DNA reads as TGCAGCGTTGAGACCCCGGGACAGGGGGACGAGCAGTACTTC. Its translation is CSVETPGQGDEQYF.

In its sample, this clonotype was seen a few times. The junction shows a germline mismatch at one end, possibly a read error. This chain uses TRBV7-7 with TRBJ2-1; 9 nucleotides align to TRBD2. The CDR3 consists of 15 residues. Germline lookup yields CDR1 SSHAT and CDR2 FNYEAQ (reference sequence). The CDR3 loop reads CASSSGLAPVNEQFF. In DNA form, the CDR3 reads TGTGCTAGCAGCTCGGGACTAGCTCCCGTCAATGAGCAGTTCTTC. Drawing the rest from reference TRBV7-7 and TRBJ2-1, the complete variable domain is GAGVSQSPRYKVTKRGQDVTLRCDPISSHATLYWYQQALGQGPEFLTYFNYEAQPDKSGLPSDRFSAERPEGSISTLTIQRTEQRDSAMYRCASSSGLAPVNEQFFGPGTRLTVL.

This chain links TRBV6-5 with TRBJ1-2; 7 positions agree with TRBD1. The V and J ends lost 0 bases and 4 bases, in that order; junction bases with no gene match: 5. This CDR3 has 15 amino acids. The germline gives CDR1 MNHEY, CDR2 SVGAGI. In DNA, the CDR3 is TGTGCCAGCAGTTACTCGGACAGGTCCTTCTATGGCTACACCTTC. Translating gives CASSYSDRSFYGYTF.

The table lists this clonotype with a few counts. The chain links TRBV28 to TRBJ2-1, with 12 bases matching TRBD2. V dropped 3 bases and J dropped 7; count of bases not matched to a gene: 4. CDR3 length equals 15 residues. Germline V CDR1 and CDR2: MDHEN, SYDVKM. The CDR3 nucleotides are TGTGCCAGCAGTTTGTCTAGCGGGAGGGTAAATGAGCAGTTCTTC. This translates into CASSLSSGRVNEQFF.

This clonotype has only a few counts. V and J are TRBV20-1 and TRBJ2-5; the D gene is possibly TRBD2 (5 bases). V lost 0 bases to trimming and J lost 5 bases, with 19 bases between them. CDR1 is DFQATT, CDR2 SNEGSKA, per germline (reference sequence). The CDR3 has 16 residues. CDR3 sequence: CSARDQDSRDWETQYF. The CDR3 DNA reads TGCAGTGCTAGAGATCAGGATTCCCGGGATTGGGAGACCCAGTACTTC.

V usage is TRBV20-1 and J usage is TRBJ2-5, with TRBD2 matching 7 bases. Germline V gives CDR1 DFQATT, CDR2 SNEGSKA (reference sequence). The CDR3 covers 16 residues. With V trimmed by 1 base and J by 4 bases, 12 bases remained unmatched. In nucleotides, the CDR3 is TGCAGTGCTAGAGTATACGAAAGGGCTAGCGGAGAGACCCAGTACTTC. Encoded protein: CSARVYERASGETQYF.

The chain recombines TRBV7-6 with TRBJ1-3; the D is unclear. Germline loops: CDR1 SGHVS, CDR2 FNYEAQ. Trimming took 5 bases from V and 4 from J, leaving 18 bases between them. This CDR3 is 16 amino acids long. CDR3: CASSVGHAGLGNTIYF. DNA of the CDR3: TGTGCCAGCAGCGTAGGGCACGCGGGCCTCGGAAACACCATATATTTT. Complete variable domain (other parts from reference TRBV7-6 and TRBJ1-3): GAGVSQSPRYKVTKRGQDVALRCDPISGHVSLYWYRQALGQGPEFLTYFNYEAQQDKSGLPNDRFSAERPEGSISTLTIQRTEQRDSAMYRCASSVGHAGLGNTIYFGEGSWLTVV.

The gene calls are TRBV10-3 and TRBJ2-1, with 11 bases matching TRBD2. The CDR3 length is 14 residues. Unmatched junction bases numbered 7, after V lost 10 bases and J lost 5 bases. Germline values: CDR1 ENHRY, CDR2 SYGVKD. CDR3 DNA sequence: TGTGCCACGACTAGCGGGACCCCTAACAATGAGCAGTTCTTC. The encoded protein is CATTSGTPNNEQFF.

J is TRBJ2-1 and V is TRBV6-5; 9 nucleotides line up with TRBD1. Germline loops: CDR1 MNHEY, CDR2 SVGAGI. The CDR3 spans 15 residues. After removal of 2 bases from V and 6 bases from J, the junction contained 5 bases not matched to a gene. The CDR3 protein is CASSYLGQGGNEQFF. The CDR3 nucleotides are TGTGCCAGCAGTTACCTGGGACAGGGCGGCAATGAGCAGTTCTTC.

In DNA form, the CDR3 reads TGTGCCAGCAGTACGTGGGGAGGGAGTGGCTACACCTTC. This codes for CASSTWGGSGYTF. V is TRBV2 and J is TRBJ1-2; D is unclear. Germline loops: CDR1 SNHLY, CDR2 FYNNEI. The V end lost 5 bases, the J end lost 7 bases, and 14 bases lay between the germline ends. The CDR3 length is 13 residues. Combining the CDR3 with reference TRBV2 and TRBJ1-2 gives the whole variable domain EPEVTQTPSHQVTQMGQEVILRCVPISNHLYFYWYRQILGQKVEFLVSFYNNEISEKSEIFDDQFSVERPDGSNFTLKIRSTKLEDSAMYFCASSTWGGSGYTFGSGTRLTVV.

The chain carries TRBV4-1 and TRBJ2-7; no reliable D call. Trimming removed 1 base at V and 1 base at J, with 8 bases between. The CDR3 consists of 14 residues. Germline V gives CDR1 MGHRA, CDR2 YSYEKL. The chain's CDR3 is CASSQVVSSYEQYF. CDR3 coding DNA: TGCGCCAGCAGCCAAGTAGTATCATCCTACGAGCAGTACTTC.

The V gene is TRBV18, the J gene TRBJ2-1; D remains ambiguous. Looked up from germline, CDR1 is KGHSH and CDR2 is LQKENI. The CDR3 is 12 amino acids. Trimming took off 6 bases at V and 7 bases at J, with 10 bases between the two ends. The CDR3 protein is CASSPGANEQFF. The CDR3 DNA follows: TGTGCCAGCTCCCCTGGAGCAAATGAGCAGTTCTTC.

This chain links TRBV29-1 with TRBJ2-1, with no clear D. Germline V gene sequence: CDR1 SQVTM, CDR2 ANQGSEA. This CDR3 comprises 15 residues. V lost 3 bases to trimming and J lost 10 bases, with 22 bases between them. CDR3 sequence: CSVESLSPRFGEQFF. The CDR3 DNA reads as TGCAGCGTTGAGAGTTTAAGTCCTAGGTTCGGGGAGCAGTTCTTC.

The CDR3 is CASSLQGAAEQFF. In nucleotides, the CDR3 is TGTGCCAGCAGTTTGCAGGGGGCGGCTGAGCAGTTCTTC. The rearrangement joins TRBV12-3 or TRBV12-4 to TRBJ2-1; 8 nucleotides align to TRBD1. The trim removed 3 bases at V and 9 bases at J, leaving 4 bases unmatched. This CDR3 is 13 amino acids long.

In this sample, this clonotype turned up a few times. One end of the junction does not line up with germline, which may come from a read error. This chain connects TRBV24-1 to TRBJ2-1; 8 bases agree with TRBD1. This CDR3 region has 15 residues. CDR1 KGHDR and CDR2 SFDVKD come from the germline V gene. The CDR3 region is CATSDWDRSNNAQFF. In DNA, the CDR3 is TGTGCCACCAGTGATTGGGACAGGTCGAACAATGCGCAGTTCTTC.

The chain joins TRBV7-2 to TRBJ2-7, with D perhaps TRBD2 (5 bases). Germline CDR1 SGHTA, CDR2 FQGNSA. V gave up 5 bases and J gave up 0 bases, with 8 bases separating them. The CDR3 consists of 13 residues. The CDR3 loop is CASSPDYSYEQYF. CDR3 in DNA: TGTGCCAGCAGCCCTGACTACTCCTACGAGCAGTACTTC.

Here the CDR3 DNA reads TGTGCCAGCAGGGGAGGGGGTAACGGTCAGCCCCAGCATTTT. It codes for CASRGGGNGQPQHF. The chain combines TRBV6-1 with TRBJ1-5, with a tentative D call TRBD1 (6 bases). The CDR3 totals 14 residues. CDR1 is MNHNS and CDR2 is SASEGT in the germline V gene. Between the trimmed V and J ends, which lost 6 bases and 6 bases, there was a span of 15 bases.

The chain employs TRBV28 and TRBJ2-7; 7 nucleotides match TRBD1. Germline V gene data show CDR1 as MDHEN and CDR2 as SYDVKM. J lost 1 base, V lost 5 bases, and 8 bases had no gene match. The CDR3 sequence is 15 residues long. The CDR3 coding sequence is TGTGCCAGCAGTCACGGGACAGAGGAGTCCTACGAGCAGTACTTC. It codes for CASSHGTEESYEQYF.

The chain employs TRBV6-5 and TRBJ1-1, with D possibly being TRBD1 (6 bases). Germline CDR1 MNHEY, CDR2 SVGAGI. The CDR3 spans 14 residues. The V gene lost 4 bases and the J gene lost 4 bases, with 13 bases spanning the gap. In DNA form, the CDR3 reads TGTGCCAGCAGTTTAGACAGGTTCGGCACTGAAGCTTTCTTT. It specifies CASSLDRFGTEAFF.

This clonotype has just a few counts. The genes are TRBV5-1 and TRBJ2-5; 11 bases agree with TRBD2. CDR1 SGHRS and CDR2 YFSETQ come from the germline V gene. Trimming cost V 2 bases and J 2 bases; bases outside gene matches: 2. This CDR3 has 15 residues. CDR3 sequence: CASSLGTSGQETQYF. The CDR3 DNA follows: TGCGCCAGCAGCTTAGGGACTAGCGGACAAGAGACCCAGTACTTC.

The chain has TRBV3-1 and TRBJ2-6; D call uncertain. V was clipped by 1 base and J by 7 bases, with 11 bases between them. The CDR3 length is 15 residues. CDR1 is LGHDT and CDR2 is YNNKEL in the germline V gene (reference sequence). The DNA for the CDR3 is TGTGCCAGCAGCCAAGGTGCCGGGTCCGCCAACGTCCTGACTTTC. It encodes CASSQGAGSANVLTF.